What follows describes a single T cell receptor beta chain. Its antigen remains undetermined. No per-base quality is available; no much larger clone lies one base away. The data stem from a study of cytomegalovirus exposure and HLA in healthy donors (dated by TCRdb to 2015 to 2018). For context, the study as a whole: In an earlier analysis of roughly 500 of the donors, less than 350 Gb of sequence data and just under 120 million unique TCR beta sequences from about 179 million T cells were reported. Approximately 310 gigabases of sequencing data and 70 million to 85 million unique TCR sequences were included in an early release covering about 700 HLA-typed donors. Of the roughly 400 genotyped donors, approximately 82% fell in the genetic ancestry cluster associated with self-reported Caucasian donors. The study aimed to test whether cataloging public T cell receptors could reveal signatures of past pathogen exposure. Using immunosequencing, the study profiled T cell repertoires from fewer than 850 subjects and related those repertoires to cytomegalovirus serostatus. In addition to the first cohort of several hundred subjects, a separate validation cohort of approximately 130 different subjects was used. The study combined high-throughput TCR immunosequencing, statistical association of individual TCRs with disease status, and machine learning to predict cytomegalovirus infection status. In a later analysis, previously published TCR beta repertoires from 550 to 700 donors were re-analyzed and high-resolution HLA genotyping was added so that TCR occurrence patterns could be studied. Rather than using new phenotypic data, the later analysis identified candidate immune exposures from TCR beta sequences and from how often those sequences occurred across donors. An earlier analysis of some 500 of the donors applied high-throughput TCR beta sequencing to assess whether each TCR beta V gene segment acted as functional or pseudogenic. Donor age, sex, ethnicity and CMV serostatus were compiled together with the repertoire data. A later genetic analysis took genome-wide SNP genotypes for about 55% of the 666 donors and used that subset as a discovery cohort. Every repertoire in the discovery cohort had been generated on one and the same sequencing platform. Class I and class II HLA loci were covered by the typing at four-digit resolution. Typing coverage differed by locus: A, B, C, DRB1 and DQB1 were typed in about 629-640 donors, DQA1 in 500 to 550, DPA1 in 600 to 610, and DPB1 in approximately 450. Four to six DR-DQ haplotypes were handled as single units for association and clustering because linkage in the cohort was strong. Among 300 to 500 genotyped donors of the cohort, an average of about 240,000 unique TCR beta nucleotide sequences was sequenced per donor, of which roughly 17% were non-productive.

The cohort consisted of some 670 healthy bone marrow donors. Cohort members were all nominally healthy when sampled, although unrecorded immune exposures were likely present. The donor was CMV seronegative and was included in the group of a few hundred seronegative cohort members. A peripheral blood sample was collected from each donor, and TCR beta sequencing was performed on peripheral blood mononuclear cells. The Qiagen DNeasy Blood Extraction Kit was used to extract genomic DNA from the blood cell samples. The CDR3 has 14 amino acids, counting the end cysteine and phenylalanine. Only the CDR3 region is kept as DNA, spanning 42 bases read in frame from base 1. Deletion took 2 bases off V and 4 bases off J, with a span of 10 bases between the germline ends. CDR1 is given as SEHNR and CDR2 as FQNEAQ, both from the germline V gene (reference sequence). The study at large found these results: Because some donors lacked HLA typing at each locus, the association tests relied only on the typed subset. A further reported finding was that TCR beta sequences accurately predicted the HLA-A and HLA-B alleles for most subjects in the first cohort. In a later analysis, the rate of TCR association differed among HLA loci, with DRB1 alleles having the most associated TCRs and HLA-C alleles having the fewest. CMV serostatus was the only immune exposure information available for the cohort. Sequencing depth was assumed to be roughly uniform across donors in the presence/absence analyses, though that assumption may not hold. The earlier analysis of 587 of the donors excluded some 15 rarely observed V segments, including chromosome 9 orphons, because counts were too low. Broadly in line with IMGT annotations, most TCR beta V segments showed up in productive rearrangements about 87% or about 30% of the time in an earlier analysis of some 590 of the donors. A cluster of highly shared sequence variants was judged likely to represent a technical artifact of the sequencing pipeline. The study gave a list of some 150 TCR beta chains associated with cytomegalovirus. Compared with equally common non-associated chains, HLA-associated TCR beta chains in a later analysis were more clonally expanded and had lower generation probabilities. In vitro tests confirmed that three of the cytomegalovirus-associated TCR beta chains recognize cytomegalovirus antigens. Most CMV-associated TCR beta chains appeared to be HLA-restricted in a later analysis, and the HLA associations seemed to be driven largely by CMV exposure. It was suggested by the authors that the approach could potentially be generalized to other disease states and immunological phenotypes. Assigning TCR associations to individual alleles was difficult when HLA alleles, especially DR and DQ, strongly co-occurred. A later genetic analysis reported fewer N-insertions in productive TCRs among donors in an Asian-associated ancestry cluster than the roughly 720-donor mean. Correlated functional status among segregating V segments might be attributable to linkage disequilibrium, but an unknown experimental factor could not be ruled out. A later analysis associated 16,951 TCR beta sequences with specific HLA alleles at a false discovery rate of 0.05. In a later analysis, several top co-occurrence clusters were reported to appear linked to parvovirus B19, influenza, CMV and Epstein-Barr virus. Because the 87-base-pair reads could not distinguish some IMGT-functional V segments, including TRBV6-2 and TRBV6-3, those segments were excluded. While some public TCRs were present in many individuals, most TCR sequences turned up only very rarely across donors. In this cohort, only TCR beta chains were sequenced, and detectable features were limited by the absence of alpha or paired-chain data. In both the original and validation cohorts, the classifier was reported to diagnose cytomegalovirus status with high specificity and sensitivity. An association between a missense DCLRE1C variant and V-gene and J-gene trimming of TCR beta chains was found in a later genetic analysis and replicated in an independent cohort.

Library generation was performed with the immunoSEQ multiplex PCR assay. For the multiplex PCR, a mixture combining 60 forward primers for TCR Vbeta segments and 13 reverse primers for TCR Jbeta segments was used. The CDR3 region of rearranged TCR beta genes was amplified from genomic DNA by a multiplex PCR assay. The Illumina HiSeq System was used to sequence the amplified TCR beta libraries as 87-base-pair reads. On the study's bioinformatics: Across the 640 or so repertoires, a later analysis counted about 81 million unique TCR beta chains, roughly 11 million of which were shared by at least two donors. A nearest-neighbor algorithm error-corrected the raw reads and collapsed the reads into unique sequences, merging closely related sequences to remove PCR and sequencing errors. Alignment of CDR3 sequences to IMGT reference sequences was used to assign V, D and J gene segments. For a sequence to be retained, at least a six-nucleotide match to both a V gene segment and a J gene segment was required. Rearrangements were called productive when the CDR3 lacked stop codons and stayed in frame with V and J; all others were non-productive. CDR3 was defined according to IMGT convention as the region running from the second conserved V-encoded cysteine to the conserved J-encoded phenylalanine. In an earlier analysis of roughly 610 of the donors, sequences lacking an unambiguous match to a single V gene segment were excluded. In an earlier analysis of several hundred of the donors, a V segment was called functional when productive rearrangements were above 56.7%, and segregating when the standard deviation between donors exceeded 5%. A statistical classification framework was built to diagnose cytomegalovirus status from the catalog of TCR beta chain sequences. In a later analysis, TCR nucleotide sequences were compared against IMGT/GENE-DB human TR gene sequences so that V and J genes could be assigned. A later analysis assigned CDR3 sequences and most-parsimonious VDJ recombination scenarios with the TCRdist pipeline. A later analysis defined each TCR beta chain by its CDR3 amino acid sequence plus V-gene family, and excluded reads lacking a unique V-gene family. In a later analysis, 550 to 650 highly shared, low-generation-probability nucleotide sequences were removed to address suspected cross-contamination and a sequencing artifact. A later analysis calculated a clonal expansion index for each public chain from normalized within-repertoire ranks of inferred template counts. Generation probabilities in a later analysis came from a VDJ recombination model fitted to out-of-frame rearrangements, and those results were checked against IGoR. A later analysis scored TCR-TCR, TCR-HLA and TCR-CMV co-occurrence with hypergeometric tests, applying a repertoire-size bias correction to TCR pairs. In a later analysis, false discovery rates were estimated by permuting HLA or CMV assignments 20 times. In a later analysis, co-occurring TCRs were grouped using DBSCAN, with TCRdist sequence similarity added in when clustering inside HLA-allele-positive subsets. Co-occurrence clustering excluded repertoires with fewer than 30,000 or more than 120,000 public chains, plus five with anomalous nucleotide sharing. As stored in TCRdb, this immuneACCESS dataset retains in-frame rearrangements with V and J assigned. A fraction of the clones does not appear; measured against another copy, unresolved V genes explain less than half of the discrepancy, and the remainder lacks a known reason. The DNA was the basis for D and trimming; V, J and clone size are from that table. Counted in this sample were 180,000 or so clones; 60% to 80% of them appeared once. The ten most abundant clones make up over 2.5% of the sample.

The chain couples TRBV7-9 to TRBJ2-3; the D region possibly corresponds to TRBD1 (6 bases align). The source of this sequence is a middle-aged man in good health and CMV-seronegative. Sequenced sample: PBMCs. CDR3 region: CASSLSAGADTQYF. In nucleotides, the sequence is TGTGCCAGCAGCTTATCGGCAGGGGCAGATACGCAGTATTTT.